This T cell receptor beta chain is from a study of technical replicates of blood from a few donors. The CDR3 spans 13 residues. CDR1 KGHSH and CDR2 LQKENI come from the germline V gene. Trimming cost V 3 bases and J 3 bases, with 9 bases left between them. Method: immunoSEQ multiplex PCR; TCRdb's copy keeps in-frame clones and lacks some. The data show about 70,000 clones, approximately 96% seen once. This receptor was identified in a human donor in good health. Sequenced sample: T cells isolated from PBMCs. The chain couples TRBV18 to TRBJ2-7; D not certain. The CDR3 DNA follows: TGTGCCAGCTCACCTGAGACAAACTACGAGCAGTACTTC. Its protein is CASSPETNYEQYF.